This T cell receptor (beta chain) was found in a study of monozygotic twins with inflammatory bowel disease. Overall study results and limits: Healthy co-twins, by inverse Simpson, had higher TCRbeta diversity than their siblings with IBD.

Turning to this clonotype: The antigen remains undetermined.

TCRdb re-called the 5' RACE reads; every CDR3 protein appears as one record, without DNA. The table lists 300,000 to 400,000 distinct CDR3 sequences, with around 2% in the top ten. The clonotype originates from a human donor with ulcerative colitis or Crohn's disease, or a healthy co-twin of an affected twin (not recorded which). The sequenced material came from blood.

Here the CDR3 reads CASGPGTGEVNEQFF. This sequence joins TRBV12-5 and TRBJ2-1; TCRdb's D call, TRBD1, is unchecked because there is no DNA. The CDR3 has 15 residues. Germline-derived CDR1 and CDR2 are LGHNT and FRNRAP.